This T cell receptor (beta chain) was sequenced in a study of blood T cell repertoires in COVID-19. Turning to the study itself: There were acute and convalescent COVID-19 samples, and they came from the United States, Italy and Spain. Sources were T cells, B-cell-depleted T cells, or PBMCs; the material itself was cDNA or gDNA.

The CDR3 is made up of 15 amino acids. V was shortened by 5 bases and J by 2 bases, with 13 bases between the two germline ends. Looked up from germline, CDR1 is SGHVS and CDR2 is FQNEAQ. Original data processing: It was from reference gene primer amplification that nucleated cell counts were estimated. Method: immunoSEQ multiplex PCR; TCRdb's copy keeps in-frame clones and lacks some. The V and J calls and clone size are taken from that table; D and trimming were inferred from the DNA. The data hold about 54,000 clones, with about 87% observed a single time. In this sample, this clone is medium-sized.

Sequenced input: peripheral blood. The receptor was derived from a human donor in a cohort sampled during active COVID-19. V gene TRBV7-8 combines with J gene TRBJ1-3; D is undetermined. The CDR3, as DNA: TGTGCCAGCAGCCCGAACATGGCCACTGGAAACACCATATATTTT. It is translated as CASSPNMATGNTIYF. Filled out from reference TRBV7-8 and TRBJ1-3, the complete variable domain reads GAGVSQSPRYKVAKRGQDVALRCDPISGHVSLFWYQQALGQGPEFLTYFQNEAQLDKSGLPSDRFFAERPEGSVSTLKIQRTQQEDSAVYLCASSPNMATGNTIYFGEGSWLTVV.